The 27 T cell receptor beta chains below come from one sample, sequenced in a study of multiple sclerosis patients with progressive multifocal leukoencephalopathy. Indicated time point: time of PML onset. Only in-frame clones appear in the TCRdb table, and some are missing; sequencing was by immunoSEQ multiplex PCR. The table shows more than 30,000 clones, with roughly 89% occurring only once. The sample here was PBMCs, taken from a patient treated with natalizumab. The receptors come from a woman between 40 and 55 years old with progressive multifocal leukoencephalopathy.

This clone was detected only once. This rearrangement joins TRBV6-6 to TRBJ1-4, with 7 bases aligning to TRBD1. V lost 2 bases, J lost 4 bases, and 4 bases stayed unmatched. The CDR3 has 15 amino acids. The germline V gene encodes CDR1 MNHNY and CDR2 SVGAGI (reference sequence). The chain's CDR3 is CASSYQGDSNEKLFF. DNA of the CDR3: TGTGCCAGCAGTTACCAGGGGGACAGTAATGAAAAACTGTTTTTT.

The chain combines TRBV13 with TRBJ1-1; no definite D call. Trimming pared 0 bases from V and 2 bases from J, leaving 7 bases between. The CDR3 sequence is 14 residues long. Germline CDR1 is PRHDT and CDR2 is FYEKMQ (reference sequence). CDR3 sequence: CASSLGTFNTEAFF. As DNA, the CDR3 is TGTGCCAGCAGCTTAGGGACTTTCAACACTGAAGCTTTCTTT.

This clone was found a few times. V usage is TRBV6-6 and J usage is TRBJ2-1; D possibly corresponds to TRBD1 (6 bases). Trimming left V 2 bases short and J 5 bases short, with 13 bases between. The germline gives CDR1 MNHNY, CDR2 SVGAGI (reference sequence). This CDR3 has 15 residues. The CDR3 spells CASSYGGSGNNEQFF. The CDR3 DNA reads TGTGCCAGCAGTTACGGGGGCTCCGGGAACAATGAGCAGTTCTTC.

This chain connects TRBV14 to TRBJ2-7; TRBD1 agrees at 10 bases. Germline CDR1 reads SGHDN; CDR2 reads FVKESK. The ends lost 5 bases at V and 6 bases at J; junction bases unmatched: 10. The CDR3 contains 15 residues. The DNA of the CDR3 is TGTGCCAGCAGCACCCGCGACAGGGGGCATATCGAGCAGTACTTC. This sequence encodes CASSTRDRGHIEQYF.

The chain joins TRBV4-1 to TRBJ2-7; a possible D gene is TRBD1 (6 bases). Gene TRBJ2-1 matches the end of the DNA better, so the J call may be wrong. The V gene's germline CDR1 is MGHRA and CDR2 YSYEKL. There are 17 residues in the CDR3. The CDR3 region has the DNA TGCGCCAGCAGCCAAGATGAAGGGGCAGGGGCGGAAGGTGAGCAGTTCTTC. This translates into CASSQDEGAGAEGEQFF.

The chain links TRBV10-1 to TRBJ1-1; D is undetermined. The ends were cut back, 7 bases at V and 2 bases at J, with 8 bases in the middle. Germline V gene sequence: CDR1 WNHNN, CDR2 SYGVQD (reference sequence). This CDR3 is 12 amino acids long. The DNA for the CDR3 is TGCGCCAGCACGAACAGAAACACTGAAGCTTTCTTT. This translates into CASTNRNTEAFF.

The CDR3 nucleotides read TGTGCCAGCAGTTACTCGCGGAGCGAGCAGTACTTC. Amino acids: CASSYSRSEQYF. The chain joins TRBV6-6 to TRBJ2-7; D uncertain. The CDR3 loop spans 12 amino acids. Germline V CDR1 and CDR2: MNHNY, SVGAGI (reference sequence). Between the trimmed V and J ends, which lost 0 bases and 6 bases, there was a span of 6 bases.

V and J are TRBV9 and TRBJ2-1; tentatively, D is TRBD1 or TRBD2 (5 bases each). The CDR3 consists of 17 residues. The V end lost 0 bases, the J end lost 2 bases, and 15 bases lay between the germline ends. CDR1 is SGDLS, CDR2 YYNGEE, per germline. The CDR3 region is CASSVDWGGLTYNEQFF. The CDR3 DNA reads as TGTGCCAGCAGCGTAGATTGGGGCGGGCTAACCTACAATGAGCAGTTCTTC.

The CDR3 reads CARRLRQSGGYTGELFF. CDR3 in DNA: TGTGCAAGGCGCTTAAGGCAGTCGGGAGGCTACACCGGGGAGCTGTTTTTT. The V call is TRBV12-2, the J call TRBJ2-2; the table calls TRBD2, which could not be checked here. TRBV12-2 is a documented pseudogene. The CDR3 loop spans 17 amino acids.

This chain connects TRBV2 to TRBJ2-1; a possible D gene is TRBD2 (5 bases). Trimming shortened V by 4 bases and J by 7 bases, and 11 bases separated the two germline ends. Germline CDR1 and CDR2: SNHLY and FYNNEI. The CDR3 loop spans 13 amino acids. CDR3 loop: CASSVNGLNEQFF. The CDR3 DNA follows: TGTGCCAGCAGTGTGAACGGACTTAATGAGCAGTTCTTC. Based on the CDR3 plus reference TRBV2 and TRBJ2-1, the full variable domain is EPEVTQTPSHQVTQMGQEVILRCVPISNHLYFYWYRQILGQKVEFLVSFYNNEISEKSEIFDDQFSVERPDGSNFTLKIRSTKLEDSAMYFCASSVNGLNEQFFGPGTRLTVL.

The V gene is TRBV25-1, the J gene TRBJ2-2; 8 bases agree with TRBD2. CDR1 is MGHDK, CDR2 SYGVNS, per germline. The J segment lost 0 bases and the V segment lost 6 bases, leaving 9 bases of the junction unmatched. The CDR3 runs to 17 residues. The DNA for the CDR3 is TGTGCCAGCAGGACTAGCGAAAATTCCGCGAACACCGGGGAGCTGTTTTTT. Its translation: CASRTSENSANTGELFF.

The chain combines TRBV18 with TRBJ2-2, with D possibly being TRBD2 (5 bases). The V and J ends lost 6 bases and 0 bases respectively, with 17 bases between them. Per the germline V gene, CDR1 is KGHSH and CDR2 is LQKENI. The CDR3 totals 17 residues. The CDR3 DNA sequence: TGTGCCAGCTCCCGGGAAGTGAGGCCTACGAACACCGGGGAGCTGTTTTTT. It specifies CASSREVRPTNTGELFF.

The chain carries TRBV6-1 and TRBJ2-1; unclear D gene. CDR1 is MNHNS and CDR2 is SASEGT in the germline V gene. The ends were cut back, 6 bases at V and 10 bases at J, with 13 bases in the middle. This CDR3 comprises 12 residues. The CDR3 here is CASSDSRKEQFF. CDR3 nucleotides: TGTGCCAGCAGCGACTCCCGCAAAGAGCAGTTCTTC.

The CDR3 reads CASSLAIYNEQFF. CDR3 in DNA: TGTGCCAGCAGCTTAGCGATCTACAATGAGCAGTTCTTC. This chain connects TRBV7-8 to TRBJ2-1, with D hard to call. Germline V gene lookup returns CDR1 SGHVS and CDR2 FQNEAQ. Trimming left V 0 bases short and J 3 bases short, with 3 bases between. This CDR3 has 13 residues. Complete variable domain (other parts from reference TRBV7-8 and TRBJ2-1): GAGVSQSPRYKVAKRGQDVALRCDPISGHVSLFWYQQALGQGPEFLTYFQNEAQLDKSGLPSDRFFAERPEGSVSTLKIQRTQQEDSAVYLCASSLAIYNEQFFGPGTRLTVL.

This chain joins TRBV2 and TRBJ1-6, with 8 nucleotides matching TRBD1. Germline-derived CDR1 and CDR2 are SNHLY and FYNNEI. The length of the CDR3 is 14 residues. J was trimmed by 7 bases and V by 8 bases; bases with no gene match: 7. The CDR3 loop reads CASQTGGMNSPLHF. For the CDR3, the DNA is TGTGCCAGCCAAACAGGGGGTATGAATTCACCCCTCCACTTT.

V and J are TRBV5-4 and TRBJ2-6, with a possible D match to TRBD1 (6 bases). The CDR3 runs to 17 residues. The germline gives CDR1 SGHNT, CDR2 YYREEE (reference sequence). Trimming cost V 0 bases and J 4 bases, with 14 bases left between them. CDR3 DNA: TGTGCCAGCAGCTTGGATGTGGGGGCGATAGGGGCCAACGTCCTGACTTTC. It encodes CASSLDVGAIGANVLTF.

The genes are TRBV18 and TRBJ2-7, with 9 nucleotides matching TRBD1. The CDR3 contains 14 residues. Germline loops: CDR1 KGHSH, CDR2 LQKENI. Losses at the gene ends were 5 bases for V and 5 bases for J; bases not matched to a gene: 7. CDR3 sequence: CASSSGQGVHEQYF. The CDR3 coding sequence is TGTGCCAGCTCATCGGGACAGGGTGTCCACGAGCAGTACTTC.

This clone has just a few counts. The chain employs TRBV2 and TRBJ1-3; D gene uncertain. The germline V gene has CDR1 SNHLY and CDR2 FYNNEI. The CDR3 runs to 17 residues. The V end lost 4 bases, the J end lost 0 bases, and 16 bases lay between the germline ends. The CDR3 DNA reads as TGTGCCAGCAGTGCGGTTCCCCAGGCGCTCTCTGGAAACACCATATATTTT. It is translated as CASSAVPQALSGNTIYF. Full variable domain (missing parts from reference TRBV2 and TRBJ1-3): EPEVTQTPSHQVTQMGQEVILRCVPISNHLYFYWYRQILGQKVEFLVSFYNNEISEKSEIFDDQFSVERPDGSNFTLKIRSTKLEDSAMYFCASSAVPQALSGNTIYFGEGSWLTVV.

As DNA, the CDR3 is TGTGCCAGCAGTACCTCCCTTCAACGGCCTGGCTATGGCTACACCTTC. This codes for CASSTSLQRPGYGYTF. V is TRBV27 and J is TRBJ1-2; unclear D gene. Germline CDR1 MNHEY, CDR2 SMNVEV (reference sequence). The V and J ends lost 5 bases and 4 bases respectively, with 20 bases between them. CDR3 size: 16 residues.

The rearrangement uses TRBV19 and TRBJ2-2; D might be TRBD1 (5 bases). The length of the CDR3 is 14 residues. CDR1 is LNHDA, CDR2 SQIVND, per germline (reference sequence). The V and J ends lost 4 bases and 3 bases respectively, with 9 bases between them. The CDR3 region has the DNA TGTGCCAGTAGTACCCAGGGCTACACCGGGGAGCTGTTTTTT. This codes for CASSTQGYTGELFF.

The chain uses TRBV10-2 and TRBJ1-4; D might be TRBD1 (5 bases). In germline, CDR1 is WSHSY, CDR2 SAAADI. The CDR3 is made up of 14 amino acids. Between the trimmed V and J ends, which lost 3 bases and 5 bases, there was a span of 10 bases. CDR3 region: CASSERGANEKLFF. CDR3 in DNA: TGCGCCAGCAGTGAAAGGGGAGCCAATGAAAAACTGTTTTTT.

The J gene is TRBJ2-7, the V gene TRBV15; D may be TRBD1 or TRBD2 (5 bases each). Germline V CDR1 and CDR2: LNHNV, YYDKDF (reference sequence). V was clipped by 0 bases and J by 7 bases, with 10 bases between them. The CDR3 is 13 amino acids. The CDR3 region is CATSRDRGDEQYF. In DNA, the CDR3 is TGTGCCACCAGCAGAGATCGGGGCGATGAGCAGTACTTC.

This clone turned up a few times. The V gene is TRBV6-1, the J gene TRBJ2-2, with 10 bases aligning to TRBD2. The germline V gene has CDR1 MNHNS and CDR2 SASEGT. This CDR3 is built from 15 residues. V gave up 5 bases and J gave up 1 base; unmatched junction bases: 1. This chain's CDR3 is CASSRLAGNTGELFF. The CDR3 DNA reads TGTGCCAGCAGTCGACTAGCGGGGAACACCGGGGAGCTGTTTTTT.

V gene TRBV29-1 combines with J gene TRBJ1-2; 8 positions match TRBD1. CDR1 and CDR2 (germline): SQVTM, ANQGSEA. Trimming took 3 bases from V and 4 from J; bases not matched to a gene: 10. This CDR3 contains 15 residues. CDR3 protein: CSVDAGGASAYGYTF. The DNA of the CDR3 is TGCAGCGTTGATGCAGGGGGCGCATCGGCCTATGGCTACACCTTC.

On this clone: Other DNA variants within this sample encode the same CDR3. This chain joins TRBV21-1 and TRBJ2-2; the DNA was not used to check the table's D call, TRBD2. TRBV21-1 is a pseudogene locus. The CDR3 has 17 residues. In DNA form, the CDR3 reads TGTGCCAGCAGCAAAGTCCAGCCCTACTCCAACGGGGGGGAGCTGTTTTTT. This translates into CASSKVQPYSNGGELFF.

The rearrangement uses TRBV19 and TRBJ1-3; D might be TRBD1 (6 bases). Germline V CDR1 and CDR2: LNHDA, SQIVND (reference sequence). Trimming removed 3 bases at V and 4 bases at J, with 13 bases between. This CDR3 has 15 amino acids. CDR3 loop: CASSITFDRGNTIYF. CDR3 DNA: TGTGCCAGTAGTATCACATTTGACAGGGGAAACACCATATATTTT.

Only one count was recorded for this clone. The chain combines TRBV30 with TRBJ2-2; D is ambiguous. V shed 4 bases and J shed 5 bases, with 14 bases lying between them. The CDR3 spans 14 residues. Germline-derived CDR1 and CDR2 are GTSNPN and SVGIG (reference sequence). The CDR3 reads CAWNEVIRTGELFF. The CDR3 coding sequence is TGTGCCTGGAATGAAGTGATAAGGACCGGGGAGCTGTTTTTT. The entire variable domain, with the rest obtained from reference TRBV30 and TRBJ2-2, is as follows: SQTIHQWPATLVQPVGSPLSLECTVEGTSNPNLYWYRQAAGRGLQLLFYSVGIGQISSEVPQNLSASRPQDRQFILSSKKLLLSDSGFYLCAWNEVIRTGELFFGEGSRLTVL.